This T cell receptor (beta chain) was recorded in a study of blood T cell repertoires in COVID-19. The germline V gene has CDR1 KGHDR and CDR2 SFDVKD. The CDR3 runs 12 residues. The V end lost 2 bases, the J end lost 5 bases, and 5 bases lay between the germline ends. This table comes from immunoSEQ multiplex PCR, and its TCRdb copy is limited to in-frame clones, with some not included. The sample records under 400,000 clones, roughly 86% being singletons. The specimen was PBMCs or T cells enriched from blood (not recorded which). The chain uses TRBV24-1 and TRBJ1-2, with D uncertain. The clonotype comes from a woman in her thirties who had been exposed to COVID-19. CDR3 region: CATSDYEYGYTF. CDR3 DNA sequence: TGTGCCACCAGTGATTACGAGTATGGCTACACCTTC.